Following are 13 T cell receptor beta chains from one sample sequenced in a study of cytomegalovirus exposure and HLA in healthy donors. PCR employed 60 Vbeta and 13 Jbeta primers. The protocol was immunoSEQ multiplex PCR, while the TCRdb copy is restricted to in-frame clones and leaves out a portion. This sample carries approximately 170,000 clones, 81% of them seen once, and the ten largest clones take 1.3%. Sequenced material: PBMCs. These receptors originate from a middle-aged man in good health and CMV-seropositive.

This chain connects TRBV28 to TRBJ2-7, with TRBD2 matching over 14 bases. The junction had 9 bases not matched to a gene; V was cut back by 5 bases and J by 9 bases. This CDR3 is built from 15 residues. CDR1 MDHEN and CDR2 SYDVKM come from the germline V gene. The CDR3 nucleotides read TGTGCCAGCAGTGCTCCGGGACTAGCGGGAGTAAGGCAGTACTTC. As protein: CASSAPGLAGVRQYF.

V is TRBV29-1 and J is TRBJ1-1; D unresolved. The ends were cut back, 7 bases at V and 0 bases at J, with 15 bases in the middle. This CDR3 is built from 14 residues. CDR1 and CDR2 (germline): SQVTM, ANQGSEA. The chain's CDR3 is CSARAGLLNTEAFF. CDR3 nucleotides: TGCAGCGCACGAGCAGGATTGTTGAACACTGAAGCTTTCTTT. The variable domain in full, completed from reference TRBV29-1 and TRBJ1-1, reads SAVISQKPSRDICQRGTSLTIQCQVDSQVTMMFWYRQQPGQSLTLIATANQGSEATYESGFVIDKFPISRPNLTFSTLTVSNMSPEDSSIYLCSARAGLLNTEAFFGQGTRLTVV.

CDR3 residues: CSVASGSYEQYF. For the CDR3, the DNA is TGCAGCGTTGCTAGCGGGAGTTACGAGCAGTACTTC. This chain connects TRBV29-1 to TRBJ2-7; 10 bases agree with TRBD2. Trimming cost V 4 bases and J 4 bases; bases outside gene matches: 1. Germline lookup yields CDR1 SQVTM and CDR2 ANQGSEA. The CDR3 extends over 12 amino acids.

The rearrangement uses TRBV7-8 and TRBJ2-7, with D perhaps matching TRBD1 (6 bases). Trimming removed 1 base from V and 0 bases from J, with 10 bases in between. This CDR3 has 15 residues. Germline assignment: CDR1 SGHVS and CDR2 FQNEAQ. The CDR3 DNA reads TGTGCCAGCAGCTTAGGCAGGGGTAGCTCCTACGAGCAGTACTTC. Residues: CASSLGRGSSYEQYF.

The CDR3 reads CASSLDPGRAYLFF. The CDR3 region has the DNA TGTGCCAGCAGCTTAGACCCCGGCAGGGCATATCTGTTTTTT. The rearrangement uses TRBV7-6 and TRBJ1-4; D is perhaps TRBD1 (5 bases). Germline V gene lookup returns CDR1 SGHVS and CDR2 FNYEAQ. The CDR3 extends over 14 amino acids. V lost 1 base and J 14 bases, leaving 17 bases between the germline ends.

This rearrangement joins TRBV19 to TRBJ1-5, with 10 bases fitting TRBD1. CDR1 and CDR2 from the germline V gene are LNHDA and SQIVND (reference sequence). V trimming: 8 bases; J trimming: 7 bases; junction bases outside the gene matches: 5. The CDR3 consists of 13 residues. In DNA form, the CDR3 reads TGTGCCAGTGACGACAGGGGGCGGCAGCCCCAGCATTTT. Translation: CASDDRGRQPQHF.

This clone showed up just once. The rearrangement uses TRBV4-1 and TRBJ2-5; TRBD1 aligns across 9 bases. This CDR3 has 20 residues. V shed 1 base, J shed 5 bases, and the junction held 20 bases outside the gene matches. Germline loops: CDR1 MGHRA, CDR2 YSYEKL. The CDR3 DNA sequence: TGCGCCAGCAGCCAAGGGAAGGGATGGTGGGACAGGGAAGGAGGGGAGACCCAGTACTTC. It specifies CASSQGKGWWDREGGETQYF.

The chain combines TRBV6-4 with TRBJ2-1; 14 bases are shared with TRBD2. After removal of 6 bases from V and 9 bases from J, the junction contained 7 bases not matched to a gene. This CDR3 contains 15 residues. Looked up from germline, CDR1 is MRHNA and CDR2 is SNTAGT. In nucleotides, the CDR3 is TGTGCCAGCAGAGCGACTAGCGGGGGGGACGGTGAGCAGTTCTTC. Amino acids: CASRATSGGDGEQFF.

The rearrangement uses TRBV27 and TRBJ2-2; D is uncertain. This CDR3 has 13 amino acids. Germline CDR1 is MNHEY and CDR2 is SMNVEV (reference sequence). V was trimmed by 7 bases and J by 5 bases, leaving 11 bases between them. CDR3 region: CASIKPATGELFF. The CDR3 nucleotides read TGTGCCAGCATAAAGCCCGCAACCGGGGAGCTGTTTTTT.

This clone has only a few counts. V is TRBV19 and J is TRBJ1-1, with D possibly TRBD1 on 5 matching bases. Trimming pared 6 bases from V and 2 bases from J, leaving 19 bases between. CDR3 length: 16 residues. From germline, CDR1 is LNHDA and CDR2 SQIVND (reference sequence). The CDR3 DNA follows: TGTGCCAGTAGACCCCTATTTAGGGGTCTCAACACTGAAGCTTTCTTT. Amino acid sequence: CASRPLFRGLNTEAFF.

The chain joins TRBV28 to TRBJ2-1, with D maybe TRBD2 (5 bases). CDR3 length: 11 amino acids. Germline CDR1 and CDR2: MDHEN and SYDVKM. Trimming removed 8 bases from V and 8 bases from J, with 10 bases in between. This chain's CDR3 is CASGWGDEQFF. The CDR3 DNA sequence: TGTGCCAGCGGCTGGGGAGATGAGCAGTTCTTC.

The chain joins TRBV7-9 to TRBJ2-1; no firm D call. This CDR3 is 17 amino acids long. CDR1 is SEHNR, CDR2 FQNEAQ, per germline (reference sequence). V was trimmed by 8 bases and J by 0 bases, leaving 20 bases between them. In DNA form, the CDR3 reads TGTGCCAGCGTCGCTGGTACTGGGCGAACCTCCTACAATGAGCAGTTCTTC. Translating it yields CASVAGTGRTSYNEQFF. The full variable domain, its missing parts supplied by reference TRBV7-9 and TRBJ2-1, is DTGVSQNPRHKITKRGQNVTFRCDPISEHNRLYWYRQTLGQGPEFLTYFQNEAQLEKSRLLSDRFSAERPKGSFSTLEIQRTEQGDSAMYLCASVAGTGRTSYNEQFFGPGTRLTVL.

The chain combines TRBV6-5 with TRBJ2-3; possible D gene TRBD2, 5 bases. This CDR3 is built from 12 residues. Trimming took off 6 bases at V and 8 bases at J, with 12 bases between the two ends. The germline CDR1 and CDR2 sequences are MNHEY and SVGAGI. CDR3 bases: TGTGCCAGCAGCAACCCTGGAGGTACGCAGTATTTT. This gives the protein CASSNPGGTQYF.